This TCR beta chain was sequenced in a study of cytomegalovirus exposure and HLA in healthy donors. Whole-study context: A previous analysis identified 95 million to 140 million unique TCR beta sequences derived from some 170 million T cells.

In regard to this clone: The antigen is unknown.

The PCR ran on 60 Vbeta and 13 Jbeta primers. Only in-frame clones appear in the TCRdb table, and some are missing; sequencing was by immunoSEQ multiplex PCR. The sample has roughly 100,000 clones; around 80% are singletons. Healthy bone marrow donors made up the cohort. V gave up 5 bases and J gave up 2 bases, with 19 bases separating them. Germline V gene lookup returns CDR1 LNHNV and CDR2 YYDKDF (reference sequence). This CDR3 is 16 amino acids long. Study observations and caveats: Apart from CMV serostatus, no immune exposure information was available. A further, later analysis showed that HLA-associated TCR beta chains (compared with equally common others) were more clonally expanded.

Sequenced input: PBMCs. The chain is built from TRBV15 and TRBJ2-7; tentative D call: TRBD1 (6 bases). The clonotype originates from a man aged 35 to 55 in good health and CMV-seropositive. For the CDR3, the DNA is TGTGCCACCAGCTACATCCCGGGGCAGGGGACCTACGAGCAGTACTTC. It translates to CATSYIPGQGTYEQYF.